This entry lists 29 T cell receptor beta chains sequenced from one sample in a study of blood T cell repertoires in COVID-19. The assay was immunoSEQ multiplex PCR, and TCRdb's table has in-frame clones only and misses some. The sample shows over 95,000 clones, 81% of them seen only once. Input material: peripheral blood. The source of these receptors is a human donor in a cohort sampled during active COVID-19.

This chain links TRBV30 with TRBJ1-2; unclear D gene. V was clipped by 0 bases and J by 7 bases, with 12 bases between them. Germline V gene lookup returns CDR1 GTSNPN and CDR2 SVGIG (reference sequence). This CDR3 comprises 13 residues. CDR3 region: CAWSVRERAGYTF. In DNA, the CDR3 is TGTGCCTGGAGTGTACGGGAAAGGGCTGGCTACACCTTC.

The J gene is TRBJ1-2, the V gene TRBV6-5; 7 nucleotides line up with TRBD1. This CDR3 is 13 amino acids long. Trimming removed 6 bases from V and 4 bases from J; junction bases left unmatched: 5. Germline-derived CDR1 and CDR2 are MNHEY and SVGAGI. Here the CDR3 DNA reads TGTGCCAGCAGACAACAGGGGACCTATGGCTACACCTTC. It yields the protein CASRQQGTYGYTF.

The rearrangement joins TRBV7-3 to TRBJ1-1; no clear D gene. V was cut by 0 bases and J by 6 bases, with 11 bases left in between. The CDR3 has 14 residues. Germline lookup yields CDR1 SGHTA and CDR2 FQGTGA. The CDR3 DNA sequence: TGTGCCAGCAGCTTAACGTCCGCGAGTCCTGAAGCTTTCTTT. Translating gives CASSLTSASPEAFF.

This clone was seen only once. The chain carries TRBV7-9 and TRBJ1-1, with D maybe TRBD1 (6 bases). V was cut by 1 base and J by 7 bases, with 10 bases left in between. Germline lookup yields CDR1 SEHNR and CDR2 FQNEAQ (reference sequence). This CDR3 contains 13 residues. The CDR3 DNA follows: TGTGCCAGCAGCTTAGTGAGGACAGTTGAAGCTTTCTTT. This codes for CASSLVRTVEAFF.

The chain combines TRBV12-2 with TRBJ1-5; the table gives TRBD1 as D, unverified against the DNA. TRBV12-2 is a pseudogene. The CDR3 totals 13 residues. CDR3 DNA sequence: TGTGCAAGTCGCCCGCGACAGTCGGGGCCCCAGCATTTT. Translating it yields CASRPRQSGPQHF.

V and J are TRBV6-5 and TRBJ2-7; tentatively, D is TRBD1 (5 bases). This CDR3 contains 14 residues. The ends were cut back, 6 bases at V and 2 bases at J, with 14 bases in the middle. In germline, CDR1 is MNHEY, CDR2 SVGAGI. DNA for the CDR3: TGTGCCAGCAGGTCACAGGAGTTAGCCTACGAGCAGTACTTC. This sequence encodes CASRSQELAYEQYF.

V usage is TRBV11-2 and J usage is TRBJ1-2; D unclear. Trimming shortened V by 2 bases and J by 7 bases, and 14 bases separated the two germline ends. The CDR3 has 14 amino acids. Per germline, CDR1 SGHAT and CDR2 FQNNGV. This chain's CDR3 is CASSLTASGVGYTF. The CDR3 bases are TGTGCCAGCAGCTTAACGGCCTCCGGGGTTGGCTACACCTTC.

The rearrangement links TRBV6-5 to TRBJ2-5; 9 bases map to TRBD2. The ends lost 2 bases at V and 5 bases at J; junction bases unmatched: 6. CDR1 and CDR2 (germline): MNHEY, SVGAGI. The CDR3 totals 15 residues. CDR3 amino acids: CASSYQGLAGETQYF. As DNA, the CDR3 is TGTGCCAGCAGTTACCAGGGCCTAGCGGGGGAGACCCAGTACTTC.

The V gene is TRBV18, the J gene TRBJ1-2; TRBD1 matches 8 bases. This CDR3 is 13 amino acids long. With 4 bases clipped from V and 3 bases from J, the junction kept 1 base outside the gene matches. Germline V lookup: CDR1 KGHSH, CDR2 LQKENI. The CDR3 DNA is TGTGCCAGCTCACAGGACAGGGACTATGGCTACACCTTC. It codes for CASSQDRDYGYTF.

This chain links TRBV18 with TRBJ2-3; 10 nucleotides match TRBD2. Unmatched junction bases numbered 8, after V lost 2 bases and J lost 3 bases. The CDR3 consists of 17 residues. The germline gives CDR1 KGHSH, CDR2 LQKENI. DNA of the CDR3: TGTGCCAGCTCACCAAAAGGACTAGCGGCGGGGACAGATACGCAGTATTTT. Residues: CASSPKGLAAGTDTQYF.

This sequence joins TRBV3-1 (or the pseudogene TRBV3-2) and TRBJ1-2; 12 nucleotides align to TRBD1. V gave up 3 bases and J gave up 6 bases; unmatched junction bases: 8. The length of the CDR3 is 16 residues. The germline V gene has CDR1 LGHDT and CDR2 YNNKEL (reference sequence). The CDR3 here is CASSHEAGQGAHGYTF. CDR3 DNA sequence: TGTGCCAGCAGCCACGAGGCGGGACAGGGGGCACATGGCTACACCTTC.

J is TRBJ2-5 and V is TRBV19, with 10 bases lining up with TRBD2. CDR3 size: 13 residues. V lost 6 bases to trimming and J lost 5 bases; unmatched junction nucleotides: 3. Germline V lookup: CDR1 LNHDA, CDR2 SQIVND (reference sequence). The CDR3 loop reads CASRAGGVETQYF. The CDR3 region has the DNA TGTGCCAGTAGAGCGGGGGGGGTGGAGACCCAGTACTTC.

The chain couples TRBV5-1 to TRBJ2-2, with TRBD1 identical over 8 bases. Trimming took 2 bases from V and 6 from J; bases not matched to a gene: 3. CDR1 and CDR2 from the germline V gene are SGHRS and YFSETQ. CDR3 length: 14 amino acids. CDR3 in DNA: TGCGCCAGCAGCTTTAGGACAGGGCCCGGGGAGCTGTTTTTT. Its protein is CASSFRTGPGELFF.

The sample holds one count of this clone. The chain joins TRBV28 to TRBJ2-7, with a possible D match to TRBD1 (5 bases). The CDR3 is made up of 15 amino acids. The germline V gene has CDR1 MDHEN and CDR2 SYDVKM. V was trimmed by 2 bases and J by 6 bases, leaving 17 bases between them. CDR3 coding DNA: TGTGCCAGCAGTTTAAGGGCAGGGAATGGCGGCGAGCAGTACTTC. Its translation: CASSLRAGNGGEQYF.

The rearrangement links TRBV9 to TRBJ2-7, with a possible D match to TRBD2 (7 bases). V lost 4 bases and J lost 2, with 28 bases in between. Looked up from germline, CDR1 is SGDLS and CDR2 is YYNGEE. CDR3 length: 19 residues. The CDR3 coding sequence is TGTGCCAGCAGCAACGACTTTCTCAGACCGGGGGAGGGGGCCTACGAGCAGTACTTC. This codes for CASSNDFLRPGEGAYEQYF.

The chain has TRBV7-3 and TRBJ2-1, with TRBD2 identical over 10 bases. The CDR3 is 16 residues long. With V trimmed by 4 bases and J by 7 bases, 10 bases remained unmatched. The germline V gene has CDR1 SGHTA and CDR2 FQGTGA. In DNA form, the CDR3 reads TGTGCCAGCAGCTCCCGGGATAGCGGGGGGATTAATGAGCAGTTCTTC. Its translation is CASSSRDSGGINEQFF.

The gene calls are TRBV29-1 and TRBJ2-7; 7 nucleotides match TRBD2. The germline CDR1 and CDR2 sequences are SQVTM and ANQGSEA. The CDR3 covers 15 residues. V lost 7 bases and J lost 2; bases outside the gene matches: 14. CDR3 sequence reads: CSAESGASQPYEQYF. In DNA, the CDR3 is TGCAGCGCCGAGAGCGGGGCGAGTCAGCCCTACGAGCAGTACTTC.

The rearrangement links TRBV19 to TRBJ1-1; D is undetermined. The CDR3 contains 14 residues. CDR1 is LNHDA and CDR2 is SQIVND in the germline V gene (reference sequence). The ends were cut back, 4 bases at V and 0 bases at J, with 9 bases in the middle. CDR3 loop: CASSSPNLNTEAFF. The CDR3 DNA follows: TGTGCCAGTAGTAGTCCAAACTTGAACACTGAAGCTTTCTTT.

The V gene is TRBV13, the J gene TRBJ2-1; TRBD2 agrees at 11 bases. V shed 5 bases and J 1 base; nucleotides not matched to a gene: 16. The CDR3 runs to 20 residues. Germline CDR1 and CDR2: PRHDT and FYEKMQ (reference sequence). The CDR3 reads CASSRIFVPSGGRSYNEQFF. CDR3 sequence (DNA): TGTGCCAGCAGCCGCATTTTCGTCCCTAGCGGGGGGAGGTCCTACAATGAGCAGTTCTTC.

The chain employs TRBV5-1 and TRBJ2-3, with TRBD2 as a possible D gene (5 bases). Germline CDR1 and CDR2: SGHRS and YFSETQ. V was shortened by 5 bases and J by 0 bases, with 13 bases between the two germline ends. The CDR3 sequence is 15 residues long. CDR3: CASSPYGDSTDTQYF. The DNA for the CDR3 is TGCGCCAGCAGTCCCTACGGGGATAGCACAGATACGCAGTATTTT.

Only one count was recorded for this clone. V and J are TRBV3-1 (or the pseudogene TRBV3-2) and TRBJ1-1, with D unclear. CDR1 and CDR2 from the germline V gene are LGHDT and YNNKEL (reference sequence). V was pared by 1 base and J by 1 base, with 10 bases between. This CDR3 has 15 amino acids. The CDR3 here is CASSQGTSGNTEAFF. For the CDR3, the DNA is TGTGCCAGCAGCCAAGGAACGTCGGGGAACACTGAAGCTTTCTTT.

In this sample, this clone turned up a few times. V gene TRBV5-6 combines with J gene TRBJ1-3; D is unclear. The CDR3 extends over 16 amino acids. V was cut by 3 bases and J by 4 bases, with 17 bases left in between. CDR1 and CDR2 (germline): SGHDT, YYEEEE. CDR3: CASSSSGRPFGNTIYF. In DNA, the CDR3 is TGTGCCAGCAGCTCTTCAGGAAGGCCCTTCGGAAACACCATATATTTT.

This clone was observed a handful of times. The chain carries TRBV7-8 and TRBJ2-1; TRBD1 aligns across 7 bases. Germline trimming cut 3 bases from V and 1 base from J; bases unmatched to any gene: 6. The CDR3 is made up of 16 amino acids. The V gene's germline CDR1 is SGHVS and CDR2 FQNEAQ. CDR3 sequence: CASSFGRDRSYNEQFF. As DNA, the CDR3 is TGTGCCAGCAGCTTTGGTCGGGACAGATCCTACAATGAGCAGTTCTTC.

This sequence joins TRBV7-2 and TRBJ1-4; 9 bases line up with TRBD1. Trimming cost V 3 bases and J 7 bases; bases outside gene matches: 12. CDR1 SGHTA and CDR2 FQGNSA come from the germline V gene. This CDR3 has 17 residues. The CDR3 DNA reads TGTGCCAGCAGCTTCTTACGGGGACAGGGTCGAGGTGAAAAACTGTTTTTT. Protein product: CASSFLRGQGRGEKLFF.

The chain uses TRBV24-1 and TRBJ2-5, with D maybe TRBD1 (6 bases). V was cut by 4 bases and J by 3 bases, with 17 bases left in between. Germline V gene sequence: CDR1 KGHDR, CDR2 SFDVKD. The CDR3 extends over 16 amino acids. For the CDR3, the DNA is TGTGCCACCAGTGACGCTACAGGGAAAGTAAAAGAGACCCAGTACTTC. Protein product: CATSDATGKVKETQYF.

This clone turned up a few times. The rearrangement joins TRBV3-1 (or the pseudogene TRBV3-2) to TRBJ1-5, with TRBD1 as a possible D gene (6 bases). V lost 5 bases and J 5 bases, leaving 16 bases between the germline ends. Per the germline V gene, CDR1 is LGHDT and CDR2 is YNNKEL (reference sequence). The CDR3 is 15 amino acids. The DNA for the CDR3 is TGTGCCAGCAGCTCCGACAGGCTCCCACATCAGCCCCAGCATTTT. It specifies CASSSDRLPHQPQHF.

The V gene is TRBV19, the J gene TRBJ2-6; perhaps TRBD2 as D (5 bases). The CDR3 consists of 15 residues. V gave up 3 bases and J gave up 0 bases, with 6 bases separating them. Germline V gene sequence: CDR1 LNHDA, CDR2 SQIVND (reference sequence). For the CDR3, the DNA is TGTGCCAGTAGTATCGGGGACTCTGGGGCCAACGTCCTGACTTTC. The encoded protein is CASSIGDSGANVLTF.

The chain carries TRBV7-3 and TRBJ2-1; perhaps TRBD1 as D (6 bases). This CDR3 has 13 amino acids. The germline gives CDR1 SGHTA, CDR2 FQGTGA. The V end lost 2 bases, the J end lost 5 bases, and 7 bases lay between the germline ends. The CDR3: CASSLSGDNEQFF. The CDR3 DNA reads TGTGCCAGCAGCTTATCAGGGGACAATGAGCAGTTCTTC. The variable domain in full, with the rest retrieved from reference TRBV7-3 and TRBJ2-1, is GAGVSQTPSNKVTEKGKYVELRCDPISGHTALYWYRQSLGQGPEFLIYFQGTGAADDSGLPNDRFFAVRPEGSVSTLKIQRTERGDSAVYLCASSLSGDNEQFFGPGTRLTVL.

This clone has more than one count but fewer than ten. The chain recombines TRBV6-4 with TRBJ2-3, with 12 nucleotides matching TRBD2. This CDR3 is built from 15 residues. Germline V gives CDR1 MRHNA, CDR2 SNTAGT. V lost 5 bases to trimming and J lost 3 bases; unmatched junction nucleotides: 3. The CDR3 DNA follows: TGTGCCAGCAGTCCTAGCGGGGGGGCAACAGATACGCAGTATTTT. This sequence encodes CASSPSGGATDTQYF.